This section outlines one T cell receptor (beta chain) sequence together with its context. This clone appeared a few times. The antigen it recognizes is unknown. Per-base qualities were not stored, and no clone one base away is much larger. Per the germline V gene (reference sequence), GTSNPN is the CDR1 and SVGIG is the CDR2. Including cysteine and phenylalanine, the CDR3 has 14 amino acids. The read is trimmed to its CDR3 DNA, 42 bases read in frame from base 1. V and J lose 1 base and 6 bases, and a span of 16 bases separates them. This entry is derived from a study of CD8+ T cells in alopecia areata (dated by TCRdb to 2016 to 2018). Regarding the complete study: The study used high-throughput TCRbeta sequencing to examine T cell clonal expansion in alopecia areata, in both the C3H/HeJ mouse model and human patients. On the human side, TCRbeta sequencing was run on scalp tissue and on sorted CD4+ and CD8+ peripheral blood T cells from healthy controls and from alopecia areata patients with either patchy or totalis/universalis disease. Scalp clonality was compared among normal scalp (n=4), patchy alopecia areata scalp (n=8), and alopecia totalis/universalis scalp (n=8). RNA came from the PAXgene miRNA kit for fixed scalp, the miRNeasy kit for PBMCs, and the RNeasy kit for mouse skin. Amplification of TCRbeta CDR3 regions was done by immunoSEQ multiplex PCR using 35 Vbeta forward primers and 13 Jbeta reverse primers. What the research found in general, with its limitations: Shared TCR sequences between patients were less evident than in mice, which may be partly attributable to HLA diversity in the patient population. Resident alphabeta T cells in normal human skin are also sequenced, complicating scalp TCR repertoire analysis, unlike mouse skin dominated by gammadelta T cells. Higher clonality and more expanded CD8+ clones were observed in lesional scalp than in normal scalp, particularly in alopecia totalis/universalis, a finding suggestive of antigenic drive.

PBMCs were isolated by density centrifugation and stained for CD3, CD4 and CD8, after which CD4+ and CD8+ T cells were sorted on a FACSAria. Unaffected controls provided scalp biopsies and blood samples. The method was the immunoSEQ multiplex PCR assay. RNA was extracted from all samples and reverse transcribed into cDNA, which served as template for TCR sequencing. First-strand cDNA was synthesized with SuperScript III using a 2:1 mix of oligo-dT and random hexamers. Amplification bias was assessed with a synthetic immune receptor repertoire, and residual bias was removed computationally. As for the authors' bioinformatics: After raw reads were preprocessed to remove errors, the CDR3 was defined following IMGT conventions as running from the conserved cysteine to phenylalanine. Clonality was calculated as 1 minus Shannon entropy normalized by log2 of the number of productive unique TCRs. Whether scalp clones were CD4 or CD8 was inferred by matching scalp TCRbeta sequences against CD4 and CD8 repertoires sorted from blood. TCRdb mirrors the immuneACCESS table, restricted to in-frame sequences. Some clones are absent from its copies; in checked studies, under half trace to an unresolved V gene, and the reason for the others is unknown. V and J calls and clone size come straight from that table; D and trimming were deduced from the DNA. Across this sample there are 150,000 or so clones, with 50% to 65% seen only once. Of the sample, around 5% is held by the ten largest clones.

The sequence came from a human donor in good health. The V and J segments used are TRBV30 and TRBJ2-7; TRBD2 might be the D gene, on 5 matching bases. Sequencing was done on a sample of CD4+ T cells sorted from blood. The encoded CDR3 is CAWSGGPLGGEQYF. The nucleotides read TGTGCCTGGAGTGGAGGGCCCCTCGGAGGCGAGCAGTACTTC.